Each of the 14 T cell receptor beta chains below was sequenced from the same sample in a study of human T cells and chemical hapten exposure. TCRdb processed the RACE reads anew with MiXCR; each CDR3 protein has one entry. The data hold some 180,000 distinct CDR3 sequences, with around 22% observed a single time. Sample time point: patch test 1, 2 weeks after DPC sensitization. Documented treatment: therapeutic diphenylcyclopropenone sensitization with weekly scalp DPC. Sequenced material: whole blood, taken in connection with sensitization to the hapten diphenylcyclopropenone (DPC). The receptors come from a woman in her forties or fifties with alopecia areata. Some clones in this sample may be carry-over from other donors' samples.

This clonotype was counted a few times. CDR3 coding DNA: TGTGCCAGCAGCCTCCCTCAGAACACTGAAGCTTTCTTT. Translated: CASSLPQNTEAFF. The genes are TRBV7-9 and TRBJ1-1; D unclear. This CDR3 region has 13 residues. CDR1 is SEHNR, CDR2 FQNEAQ, per germline (reference sequence). V was cut by 5 bases and J by 1 base, with 8 bases left in between.

This clonotype was detected only a few times. V is TRBV12-3 or TRBV12-4 and J is TRBJ1-5; D may be TRBD1 (6 bases). V was cut by 6 bases and J by 5 bases, with 17 bases left in between. The CDR3 spans 15 residues. The CDR3 sequence: CASSLGLSGDQPQHF. The CDR3 nucleotides are TGTGCCAGCAGCCTAGGGCTTTCAGGGGATCAGCCCCAGCATTTT.

In this sample, this clonotype turned up a few times. The CDR3 nucleotides are TGTGCCAGCAGTGACTCCCGGGACAGGGACTACAATGAGCAGTTCTTC. It yields the protein CASSDSRDRDYNEQFF. The chain is built from TRBV2 and TRBJ2-1; TRBD1 aligns across 9 bases. The CDR3 totals 16 residues. Germline lookup yields CDR1 SNHLY and CDR2 FYNNEI. V lost 3 bases to trimming and J lost 3 bases; unmatched junction nucleotides: 6.

The table lists this clonotype with a few counts. The rearrangement joins TRBV20-1 to TRBJ1-6; D is unclear. Germline V CDR1 and CDR2: DFQATT, SNEGSKA (reference sequence). This CDR3 spans 15 amino acids. V was trimmed by 5 bases and J by 8 bases, leaving 19 bases between them. CDR3 amino acids: CSASPGEGPYSPLHF. CDR3 DNA sequence: TGCAGTGCTTCCCCGGGAGAGGGCCCCTATTCACCCCTCCACTTT.

This clonotype was seen a handful of times. The V gene is TRBV2, the J gene TRBJ2-1; TRBD2 aligns across 12 bases. The CDR3 is made up of 14 amino acids. V lost 8 bases, J lost 7 bases, and 6 bases stayed unmatched. In germline, CDR1 is SNHLY, CDR2 FYNNEI. Here the CDR3 DNA reads TGTGCCAGCCGGGCTAGCGGGAGGGGTAATGAGCAGTTCTTC. Encoded protein: CASRASGRGNEQFF.

This sequence joins TRBV29-1 and TRBJ2-5; 9 bases map to TRBD1. With 4 bases clipped from V and 3 bases from J, the junction kept 3 bases outside the gene matches. The CDR3 sequence is 13 residues long. The germline CDR1 and CDR2 sequences are SQVTM and ANQGSEA. The CDR3, as DNA: TGCAGCGTTGTTGACAGGGGGAAAGAGACCCAGTACTTC. Protein product: CSVVDRGKETQYF.

V usage is TRBV7-9 and J usage is TRBJ2-4; perhaps TRBD1 as D (5 bases). The CDR3 totals 15 residues. The V and J ends lost 2 bases and 3 bases respectively, with 11 bases between them. Germline V gene data show CDR1 as SEHNR and CDR2 as FQNEAQ (reference sequence). The CDR3 reads CASSLQDMGKNIQYF. The CDR3, as DNA: TGTGCCAGCAGCTTACAGGACATGGGCAAAAACATTCAGTACTTC.

The rearrangement uses TRBV6-4 and TRBJ2-3; D is possibly TRBD2 (5 bases). The length of the CDR3 is 16 residues. The V end was cut by 8 bases, the J end by 3 bases, with 21 bases between. Germline lookup yields CDR1 MRHNA and CDR2 SNTAGT. As DNA, the CDR3 is TGTGCCAGCCCCGGACTCCCCCCAGGTCAGACAGATACGCAGTATTTT. Translated: CASPGLPPGQTDTQYF.

This clonotype was detected a few times. The chain has TRBV15 and TRBJ1-2; D might be TRBD1 (6 bases). Germline assignment: CDR1 LNHNV and CDR2 YYDKDF (reference sequence). This CDR3 contains 16 residues. Trimming cost V 0 bases and J 6 bases, with 17 bases left between them. The CDR3 loop reads CATSRDRNARGDGYTF. In nucleotides, the CDR3 is TGTGCCACCAGCAGAGATCGGAACGCCAGGGGAGATGGCTACACCTTC.

This rearrangement joins TRBV30 to TRBJ2-7; TRBD1 matches at 8 bases. After removal of 2 bases from V and 2 bases from J, the junction contained 2 bases not matched to a gene. CDR3 length: 13 residues. Germline loops: CDR1 GTSNPN, CDR2 SVGIG (reference sequence). CDR3 sequence: CAWSPTGAYEQYF. The CDR3 DNA follows: TGTGCCTGGAGTCCGACAGGGGCCTACGAGCAGTACTTC.

This rearrangement joins TRBV29-1 to TRBJ1-1, with a weak D call TRBD1 (6 bases). The CDR3 loop spans 16 amino acids. Trimming took off 6 bases at V and 0 bases at J, with 20 bases between the two ends. Germline V gene lookup returns CDR1 SQVTM and CDR2 ANQGSEA. The CDR3 bases are TGCAGCGTCGCAGCGTCAACAGGGAACCTGAACACTGAAGCTTTCTTT. It encodes CSVAASTGNLNTEAFF.

This chain uses TRBV20-1 with TRBJ2-5; D call uncertain. Trimming removed 6 bases from V and 2 bases from J, with 13 bases in between. The CDR3 is 13 residues long. The germline V gene encodes CDR1 DFQATT and CDR2 SNEGSKA (reference sequence). The CDR3 is CSANKDVQETQYF. As DNA, the CDR3 is TGCAGTGCAAATAAGGACGTACAAGAGACCCAGTACTTC.

The table lists this clonotype with a few counts. The chain has TRBV29-1 and TRBJ2-2; 9 positions agree with TRBD2. V was pared by 8 bases and J by 3 bases, with 7 bases of the junction left unmatched. This CDR3 has 14 residues. Per the germline V gene, CDR1 is SQVTM and CDR2 is ANQGSEA. The CDR3 DNA reads TGCAGCCTAGGCGGGGGGGTGGACACCGGGGAGCTGTTTTTT. Amino acid sequence: CSLGGGVDTGELFF.

V usage is TRBV2 and J usage is TRBJ2-7; D is unresolved. The germline gives CDR1 SNHLY, CDR2 FYNNEI. V was pared by 1 base and J by 5 bases, with 18 bases between. There are 16 residues in the CDR3. The CDR3 sequence is CASSEGQLSFLHEQYF. DNA for the CDR3: TGTGCCAGCAGTGAAGGGCAGCTATCCTTCCTACACGAGCAGTACTTC.